Listed here are 10 T cell receptor beta chains from one sample, sequenced in a study of glioma-infiltrating T cells. The iRepertoire nested amplicon-rescue multiplex PCR amplified TCR alpha and beta CDR3s from RNA. One entry per CDR3 protein, called by TCRdb with MiXCR from the multiplex PCR reads. The profile shows under 150,000 distinct CDR3 sequences, approximately 24% of them singletons. Sequencing was performed on glioma tissue, nonneoplastic brain tissue, or PBMCs (not recorded which). These receptors were collected from a human donor with low-grade glioma or glioblastoma, undergoing nonglioma brain surgery, or in good health (not recorded which).

The count of this clonotype is one. A clone one base away is much larger, so this may be a read error. This chain connects TRBV25-1 to TRBJ1-1; possible D gene TRBD1, 6 bases. Germline loops: CDR1 MGHDK, CDR2 SYGVNS. The CDR3 runs 13 residues. The CDR3 region is CACSERRGTEAFF. DNA of the CDR3: TGTGCCTGCAGTGAACGGAGGGGGACTGAAGCTTTCTTT.

At least ten counts were recorded for this clonotype. The J gene is TRBJ2-1, the V gene TRBV7-3; tentatively, D is TRBD1 or TRBD2 (5 bases each). Germline CDR1 SGHTA, CDR2 FQGTGA. V lost 5 bases to trimming and J lost 6 bases, with 17 bases between them. This CDR3 comprises 15 residues. This CDR3 reads CASSPNTGRSNEQFF. CDR3 coding DNA: TGTGCCAGCAGCCCTAACACGGGACGAAGCAATGAGCAGTTCTTC.

The rearrangement uses TRBV5-1 and TRBJ2-1; D gene ambiguous. Germline V gene sequence: CDR1 SGHRS, CDR2 YFSETQ. This CDR3 has 13 residues. The V end lost 0 bases, the J end lost 5 bases, and 6 bases lay between the germline ends. CDR3 protein: CASSLGVNNEQFF. In DNA, the CDR3 is TGCGCCAGCAGCTTGGGGGTCAACAATGAGCAGTTCTTC.

At least ten counts were recorded for this clonotype. The V and J genes are TRBV28 and TRBJ1-1; D unresolved. V lost 10 bases and J 2 bases, leaving 11 bases between the germline ends. Germline V gene data show CDR1 as MDHEN and CDR2 as SYDVKM. The CDR3 consists of 12 residues. The CDR3 coding sequence is TGTGCCACCCAGACTGCTAACACTGAAGCTTTCTTT. Translation gives CATQTANTEAFF.

V gene TRBV7-6 combines with J gene TRBJ2-4; TRBD1 or TRBD2 may be the D gene (6 bases each). Germline assignment: CDR1 SGHVS and CDR2 FNYEAQ. Trimming pared 0 bases from V and 4 bases from J, leaving 16 bases between. This CDR3 comprises 17 residues. The CDR3 region has the DNA TGTGCCAGCAGCTTAGCGGCTGGGGGGCTAGGGAAAAACATTCAGTACTTC. As protein: CASSLAAGGLGKNIQYF.

This clonotype was counted ten times or more. The chain employs TRBV20-1 and TRBJ1-1; D remains ambiguous. The germline CDR1 and CDR2 sequences are DFQATT and SNEGSKA (reference sequence). With 1 base removed from V and 1 base from J, the gap between germline ends came to 10 bases. The CDR3 extends over 14 amino acids. Here the CDR3 reads CSARVVTTNTEAFF. CDR3 in DNA: TGCAGTGCTAGAGTCGTTACAACGAACACTGAAGCTTTCTTT.

This clonotype was seen many times. The chain employs TRBV27 and TRBJ1-5, with TRBD1 matching 10 bases. This CDR3 contains 17 residues. With 6 bases clipped from V and 2 bases from J, the junction kept 10 bases outside the gene matches. CDR1 is MNHEY, CDR2 SMNVEV, per germline (reference sequence). The CDR3 spells CASSTYRDRGGNQPQHF. CDR3 sequence (DNA): TGTGCCAGCAGCACCTACCGGGACAGGGGAGGCAATCAGCCCCAGCATTTT.

The chain joins TRBV5-1 to TRBJ2-3; 8 positions match TRBD2. Per germline, CDR1 SGHRS and CDR2 YFSETQ. With 3 bases clipped from V and 0 bases from J, the junction kept 6 bases outside the gene matches. The CDR3 has 16 residues. The CDR3 DNA follows: TGCGCCAGCAGCTACCTAGCGGGCTCAAGCACAGATACGCAGTATTTT. Its protein product is CASSYLAGSSTDTQYF.

This clonotype was found a few times. This chain's CDR3 is CASTPQRPYNEQFF. DNA for the CDR3: TGTGCCAGTACTCCACAGAGGCCCTACAATGAGCAGTTCTTC. The V gene is TRBV19, the J gene TRBJ2-1; the D is unclear. Trimming took 7 bases from V and 2 from J, leaving 12 bases between them. This CDR3 contains 14 residues. Germline CDR1 and CDR2: LNHDA and SQIVND (reference sequence).

This clonotype was detected ten times or more. The gene calls are TRBV7-9 and TRBJ2-1, with a weak D call TRBD2 (5 bases). The CDR3 runs 13 residues. V lost 5 bases to trimming and J lost 7 bases, with 12 bases between them. Looked up from germline, CDR1 is SEHNR and CDR2 is FQNEAQ (reference sequence). The CDR3 spells CASSLRGENEQFF. Here the CDR3 DNA reads TGTGCCAGCAGCCTCCGGGGTGAGAATGAGCAGTTCTTC.